The 27 T cell receptor beta chains presented below share a single source sample, sequenced in a study of shared clonotypes between healthy human individuals. Method: immunoSEQ multiplex PCR; TCRdb's copy keeps in-frame clones and lacks some. The data contain around 1.1 million clones, 75% to 85% of them singletons. Sequencing was done on a sample of memory CD4+ T cells from PBMCs. As for subset: CD45RA-negative fraction. Every receptor here comes from a man younger than 35 in good health. Some clones in this sample may be carry-over from other donors' samples.

This chain links TRBV7-2 with TRBJ2-7, with D unresolved. The germline V gene has CDR1 SGHTA and CDR2 FQGNSA. This CDR3 spans 13 amino acids. V was cut by 5 bases and J by 2 bases, with 10 bases left in between. The chain's CDR3 is CASSAGPAYEQYF. The CDR3 DNA reads TGTGCCAGCAGCGCCGGACCCGCCTACGAGCAGTACTTC.

The chain combines TRBV7-9 with TRBJ2-1; TRBD2 is a possible D gene (6 bases). CDR3 length: 15 residues. The ends were cut back, 1 base at V and 7 bases at J, with 14 bases in the middle. Germline CDR1 reads SEHNR; CDR2 reads FQNEAQ (reference sequence). In DNA, the CDR3 is TGTGCCAGCAGCTTAGGGTGGAGGGGCGAAAATGAGCAGTTCTTC. Translated: CASSLGWRGENEQFF.

This clone was counted between two and nine times. CDR3 coding DNA: TGCGCCAGCAGCACAACCCGACAGGGGGCGCGAGGCTCTGGGGCCAACGTCCTGACTTTC. As protein: CASSTTRQGARGSGANVLTF. This chain links TRBV5-1 with TRBJ2-6; 10 nucleotides line up with TRBD1. Trimming cost V 4 bases and J 0 bases; bases outside gene matches: 13. Germline CDR1 is SGHRS and CDR2 is YFSETQ. This CDR3 comprises 20 residues.

The chain couples TRBV7-8 to TRBJ1-5; TRBD1 is a possible D gene (5 bases). Germline V gene data show CDR1 as SGHVS and CDR2 as FQNEAQ. This CDR3 is 16 amino acids long. Trimming left V 4 bases short and J 1 base short, with 14 bases between. In DNA, the CDR3 is TGTGCCAGCAGCTCGAACCAGGGAGGGAGCAATCAGCCCCAGCATTTT. This codes for CASSSNQGGSNQPQHF.

The chain has TRBV30 and TRBJ2-3; TRBD1 matches at 9 bases. Germline V gene lookup returns CDR1 GTSNPN and CDR2 SVGIG (reference sequence). The CDR3 loop spans 16 amino acids. V trimming: 5 bases; J trimming: 2 bases; junction bases outside the gene matches: 11. CDR3 coding DNA: TGTGCCTGGGGGGGGGACAGGGACCGTCTCACAGATACGCAGTATTTT. Encoded protein: CAWGGDRDRLTDTQYF.

The chain couples TRBV18 to TRBJ2-1; 12 bases line up with TRBD1. The germline V gene encodes CDR1 KGHSH and CDR2 LQKENI. With 2 bases clipped from V and 7 bases from J, the junction kept 3 bases outside the gene matches. CDR3 length: 15 residues. CDR3 DNA: TGTGCCAGCTCACCAGGGACAGGGGGCACGAATGAGCAGTTCTTC. Translating gives CASSPGTGGTNEQFF.

The gene calls are TRBV14 and TRBJ2-2, with 9 bases matching TRBD2. The CDR3 is 16 amino acids. Germline CDR1 is SGHDN and CDR2 is FVKESK. V trimming: 4 bases; J trimming: 3 bases; junction bases outside the gene matches: 6. In nucleotides, the CDR3 is TGTGCCAGCAGCCCCTTAGCGGGAGTTGACACCGGGGAGCTGTTTTTT. Amino acid sequence: CASSPLAGVDTGELFF.

This clone came up once. A junction end diverges from the germline sequence, so it may reflect a read error. The V gene is TRBV9, the J gene TRBJ2-2; D possibly uses TRBD1 or TRBD2 (5 bases each). The CDR3 spans 18 residues. CDR1 and CDR2 (germline): SGDLS, YYNGEE. CDR3 sequence reads: CASVDGGLEAGNIGELFF. Written as DNA, the CDR3 is TGTGCCAGCGTTGATGGGGGTTTGGAGGCCGGGAACATCGGGGAGCTGTTTTTT.

The chain links TRBV5-4 to TRBJ2-7, with TRBD2 as a possible D gene (6 bases). Germline assignment: CDR1 SGHNT and CDR2 YYREEE (reference sequence). This CDR3 comprises 15 residues. V was cut by 2 bases and J by 0 bases, with 12 bases left in between. The CDR3 DNA is TGTGCCAGCAGCTTCGGAGGGACCTCCTCCTACGAGCAGTACTTC. This codes for CASSFGGTSSYEQYF. The whole variable domain, remainder taken from reference TRBV5-4 and TRBJ2-7, is ETGVTQSPTHLIKTRGQQVTLRCSSQSGHNTVSWYQQALGQGPQFIFQYYREEENGRGNFPPRFSGLQFPNYSSELNVNALELDDSALYLCASSFGGTSSYEQYFGPGTRLTVT.

The J gene is TRBJ2-1, the V gene TRBV2, with 7 bases matching TRBD1. V was clipped by 6 bases and J by 0 bases; unmatched bases: 14. CDR1 SNHLY and CDR2 FYNNEI come from the germline V gene. The CDR3 is 18 residues long. CDR3 sequence reads: CASSYRQGPSSSYNEQFF. For the CDR3, the DNA is TGTGCCAGCAGCTACAGACAGGGTCCCTCCAGCTCCTACAATGAGCAGTTCTTC. The full variable domain, rest sourced from reference TRBV2 and TRBJ2-1, is EPEVTQTPSHQVTQMGQEVILRCVPISNHLYFYWYRQILGQKVEFLVSFYNNEISEKSEIFDDQFSVERPDGSNFTLKIRSTKLEDSAMYFCASSYRQGPSSSYNEQFFGPGTRLTVL.

The V and J genes are TRBV15 and TRBJ2-5, with 11 bases lining up with TRBD2. Trimming removed 0 bases from V and 2 bases from J; junction bases left unmatched: 11. CDR3 length: 19 amino acids. From germline, CDR1 is LNHNV and CDR2 YYDKDF (reference sequence). Here the CDR3 DNA reads TGTGCCACCAGCAGAGACCTGGTAACTAGCGGGAGAGGGCAAGAGACCCAGTACTTC. It codes for CATSRDLVTSGRGQETQYF.

The J gene is TRBJ1-1, the V gene TRBV9; 7 bases match TRBD1. V lost 4 bases to trimming and J lost 3 bases; unmatched junction nucleotides: 9. The CDR3 loop spans 15 amino acids. Germline V CDR1 and CDR2: SGDLS, YYNGEE. The CDR3 DNA reads as TGTGCCAGCAGCCCACGACAGGGAACCTACACTGAAGCTTTCTTT. It codes for CASSPRQGTYTEAFF.

The rearrangement joins TRBV13 to TRBJ2-7, with 11 nucleotides matching TRBD2. CDR1 is PRHDT and CDR2 is FYEKMQ in the germline V gene (reference sequence). There are 14 residues in the CDR3. V shed 4 bases, J shed 5 bases, and the junction held 4 bases outside the gene matches. The CDR3 sequence is CASSSTSGSHEQYF. For the CDR3, the DNA is TGTGCCAGCAGCTCCACTAGCGGGAGCCACGAGCAGTACTTC.

The rearrangement uses TRBV27 and TRBJ2-2, with D hard to call. Trimming removed 5 bases from V and 6 bases from J, with 22 bases in between. This CDR3 is 17 amino acids long. The germline V gene has CDR1 MNHEY and CDR2 SMNVEV (reference sequence). The CDR3 DNA reads as TGTGCCAGCAGTACAAGAATCGGCTTTCTACGGCCCGGGGAGCTGTTTTTT. Translated: CASSTRIGFLRPGELFF.

The V and J genes are TRBV7-8 and TRBJ1-5; D not resolved. Germline loops: CDR1 SGHVS, CDR2 FQNEAQ. The ends were cut back, 5 bases at V and 1 base at J, with 18 bases in the middle. The CDR3 has 17 amino acids. CDR3 DNA: TGTGCCAGCAGCCTAAGGTCTGCTTGGGGAAGCAATCAGCCCCAGCATTTT. Its translation: CASSLRSAWGSNQPQHF.

The chain joins TRBV11-2 to TRBJ1-4, with no clear D. The CDR3 has 16 residues. V shed 5 bases and J shed 8 bases, with 21 bases lying between them. Germline loops: CDR1 SGHAT, CDR2 FQNNGV. The DNA for the CDR3 is TGTGCCAGCAGCCCGCCCAGTGCAGTTCAACGGGAAAAACTGTTTTTT. Translated: CASSPPSAVQREKLFF.

CDR3 DNA: TGTGCCAGCAGCTTAGGGGTAGCGCGGGAGCAGTACTTC. As protein: CASSLGVAREQYF. The chain joins TRBV11-2 to TRBJ2-7; D perhaps matches TRBD2 (5 bases). CDR1 and CDR2 (germline): SGHAT, FQNNGV. The CDR3 is 13 residues long. V gave up 1 base and J gave up 7 bases, with 11 bases separating them.

V gene TRBV19 combines with J gene TRBJ2-5, with D perhaps TRBD2 (6 bases). Trimming took 5 bases from V and 0 from J, leaving 10 bases between them. In germline, CDR1 is LNHDA, CDR2 SQIVND (reference sequence). The CDR3 length is 14 residues. The CDR3 DNA sequence: TGTGCCAGTAGTTTGGGGACTGACCAAGAGACCCAGTACTTC. Translating it yields CASSLGTDQETQYF.

Many counts were recorded for this clone. This chain joins TRBV11-2 and TRBJ1-1; D is possibly TRBD1 (6 bases). CDR3 size: 17 residues. Germline CDR1 is SGHAT and CDR2 is FQNNGV. V was trimmed by 5 bases and J by 4 bases, leaving 23 bases between them. In nucleotides, the CDR3 is TGTGCCAGCAGCCCCCCGGGGGCGCAGGGGCTGGTCACTGAAGCTTTCTTT. Protein sequence: CASSPPGAQGLVTEAFF.

This chain connects TRBV12-5 to TRBJ2-1, with D possibly being TRBD1 (5 bases). This CDR3 is built from 18 residues. The germline V gene encodes CDR1 LGHNT and CDR2 FRNRAP. V was cut by 0 bases and J by 1 base, with 16 bases left in between. The chain's CDR3 is CASGLVLGRGRSYNEQFF. CDR3 DNA sequence: TGTGCTAGTGGTTTGGTGTTGGGAAGGGGTCGATCCTACAATGAGCAGTTCTTC.

On this clone itself: Distinct nucleotide sequences in the sample also encode this CDR3. V usage is TRBV4-1 and J usage is TRBJ1-5; no clear D gene. The CDR3 is made up of 13 amino acids. Deletions cut 1 base from V and 4 bases from J, with 5 bases between. CDR1 and CDR2 (germline): MGHRA, YSYEKL. The CDR3 region is CASSQVGNQPQHF. Written as DNA, the CDR3 is TGCGCCAGCAGCCAAGTGGGTAATCAGCCCCAGCATTTT.

Many counts were recorded for this clone. The V gene is TRBV5-6, the J gene TRBJ1-5, with D perhaps matching TRBD1 (6 bases). V was clipped by 4 bases and J by 0 bases, with 14 bases between them. CDR3 size: 16 residues. Germline assignment: CDR1 SGHDT and CDR2 YYEEEE. The CDR3 reads CASSGRGRYSNQPQHF. CDR3 DNA: TGTGCCAGCAGCGGCCGGGGGCGATATAGCAATCAGCCCCAGCATTTT. Drawing the rest from reference TRBV5-6 and TRBJ1-5, the complete variable domain is DAGVTQSPTHLIKTRGQQVTLRCSPKSGHDTVSWYQQALGQGPQFIFQYYEEEERQRGNFPDRFSGHQFPNYSSELNVNALLLGDSALYLCASSGRGRYSNQPQHFGDGTRLSIL.

The chain uses TRBV28 and TRBJ1-5; tentatively, D is TRBD1 (5 bases). With 2 bases removed from V and 0 bases from J, the gap between germline ends came to 23 bases. Germline V gene sequence: CDR1 MDHEN, CDR2 SYDVKM. The CDR3 has 20 residues. The CDR3 reads CASSLGTTLTDRHSNQPQHF. CDR3 nucleotide sequence: TGTGCCAGCAGTTTAGGGACCACCCTTACAGACAGACATAGCAATCAGCCCCAGCATTTT.

This rearrangement joins TRBV7-6 to TRBJ1-2, with D possibly being TRBD1 (6 bases). Germline CDR1 and CDR2: SGHVS and FNYEAQ. Deletions cut 2 bases from V and 4 bases from J, with 8 bases between. CDR3 length: 13 residues. The CDR3 DNA follows: TGTGCCAGCAGCTTAACAGGGACCTATGGCTACACCTTC. Protein product: CASSLTGTYGYTF.

This clone is a singleton in its sample. V and J are TRBV5-4 and TRBJ1-1; 9 bases match TRBD1. This CDR3 has 15 residues. The germline CDR1 and CDR2 sequences are SGHNT and YYREEE (reference sequence). Unmatched junction bases numbered 6, after V lost 2 bases and J lost 4 bases. The CDR3 loop is CASSFGDRVSTEAFF. The CDR3 region has the DNA TGTGCCAGCAGCTTCGGGGACAGGGTGTCCACTGAAGCTTTCTTT.

J is TRBJ2-7 and V is TRBV27; D is possibly TRBD2 (5 bases). V was trimmed by 5 bases and J by 2 bases, leaving 13 bases between them. CDR3 size: 14 residues. Germline-derived CDR1 and CDR2 are MNHEY and SMNVEV (reference sequence). The CDR3 loop is CASSPMDFAYEQYF. CDR3 in DNA: TGTGCCAGCAGTCCCATGGACTTTGCCTACGAGCAGTACTTC.

The count of this clone is one. This sequence is one base from a far larger clone and is likely a read error. This sequence joins TRBV6-5 and TRBJ1-1; D possibly corresponds to TRBD1 (5 bases). This CDR3 has 14 residues. Trimming took 5 bases from V and 3 from J, leaving 13 bases between them. Germline V gene lookup returns CDR1 MNHEY and CDR2 SVGAGI. CDR3 coding DNA: TGTGCCAGCAGTCGTGACAGCCTGCACACTGAAGCTTTCTTT. Encoded protein: CASSRDSLHTEAFF.